Following are 28 T cell receptor beta chains from one sample sequenced in a study of blood T cell repertoires in COVID-19 (dated by TCRdb to the early 2020s). Library method: the immunoSEQ multiplex PCR assay. What TCRdb holds here is the immuneACCESS table cut down to in-frame rearrangements. Part of the clones is not present; checked against another copy, under half of the missing clones reflect an unresolved V gene, and the others are unexplained. The sample contains around 70,000 clones, roughly 85% of them found a single time. Of the sample, around 27% falls within the top ten clones. The sequenced material came from peripheral blood. The receptors here all came from a man between 60 and 70 years old with active or convalescent COVID-19.

The chain uses TRBV2 and TRBJ2-2; D may be TRBD1 (5 bases). Trimming left V 6 bases short and J 5 bases short, with 16 bases between. Germline lookup yields CDR1 SNHLY and CDR2 FYNNEI. CDR3 length: 15 amino acids. CDR3 in amino acids: CASSDSQKRTGELFF. The CDR3 nucleotides read TGTGCCAGCAGCGACAGTCAGAAGAGGACCGGGGAGCTGTTTTTT.

This clone has only one observation. The chain recombines TRBV28 with TRBJ1-2; D is possibly TRBD1 (5 bases). Germline-derived CDR1 and CDR2 are MDHEN and SYDVKM. CDR3 length: 14 residues. With 3 bases removed from V and 7 bases from J, the gap between germline ends came to 15 bases. For the CDR3, the DNA is TGTGCCAGCAGTTTGGAGGGGCGCGGTATTGGCTACACCTTC. It yields the protein CASSLEGRGIGYTF.

The V call is TRBV2, the J call TRBJ1-4; 8 positions agree with TRBD1. The ends lost 7 bases at V and 7 bases at J; junction bases unmatched: 14. The CDR3 spans 16 residues. In germline, CDR1 is SNHLY, CDR2 FYNNEI. The CDR3 is CASKGTGKTGREKLFF. In nucleotides, the CDR3 is TGTGCCAGCAAAGGGACAGGCAAGACAGGGCGTGAAAAACTGTTTTTT.

This chain uses TRBV4-3 with TRBJ2-1; 7 nucleotides align to TRBD2. Unmatched junction bases numbered 4, after V lost 0 bases and J lost 2 bases. Germline V gene data show CDR1 as LGHNA and CDR2 as YSLEER. CDR3 length: 16 residues. This CDR3 is CASSQDWRGTYNEQFF. CDR3 in DNA: TGCGCCAGCAGCCAAGACTGGCGGGGGACCTACAATGAGCAGTTCTTC.

The V and J genes are TRBV27 and TRBJ2-1; the match to TRBD2 covers 11 bases. Germline values: CDR1 MNHEY, CDR2 SMNVEV (reference sequence). CDR3 length: 18 residues. V lost 0 bases, J lost 4 bases, and 8 bases stayed unmatched. Here the CDR3 DNA reads TGTGCCAGCAGTTTATCCGTCCTAGCGGGGGGCTTGTACAATGAGCAGTTCTTC. Its protein is CASSLSVLAGGLYNEQFF.

The V and J genes are TRBV7-2 and TRBJ1-1, with unresolved D. The V gene's germline CDR1 is SGHTA and CDR2 FQGNSA. Trimming left V 1 base short and J 2 bases short, with 5 bases between. The CDR3 is 13 residues long. The DNA of the CDR3 is TGTGCCAGCAGCTTAGTTGGCAACACTGAAGCTTTCTTT. This encodes CASSLVGNTEAFF. Full variable domain (remainder filled in from reference TRBV7-2 and TRBJ1-1): GAGVSQSPSNKVTEKGKDVELRCDPISGHTALYWYRQSLGQGLEFLIYFQGNSAPDKSGLPSDRFSAERTGGSVSTLTIQRTQQEDSAVYLCASSLVGNTEAFFGQGTRLTVV.

The chain combines TRBV2 with TRBJ2-1, with TRBD2 matching 8 bases. With 6 bases clipped from V and 0 bases from J, the junction kept 4 bases outside the gene matches. CDR1 and CDR2 from the germline V gene are SNHLY and FYNNEI. CDR3 length: 15 amino acids. The CDR3 region has the DNA TGTGCCAGCAGGATACTAGCGGTCTCCTACAATGAGCAGTTCTTC. Amino acid sequence: CASRILAVSYNEQFF.

This rearrangement joins TRBV6-4 to TRBJ1-3; TRBD1 might be the D (5 bases). Trimming left V 4 bases short and J 2 bases short, with 12 bases between. The length of the CDR3 is 15 residues. Germline-derived CDR1 and CDR2 are MRHNA and SNTAGT. The CDR3 spells CASSVQVSTGNTIYF. The CDR3 DNA is TGTGCCAGCAGTGTACAGGTAAGTACTGGAAACACCATATATTTT.

The V and J genes are TRBV4-2 and TRBJ2-1; D is possibly TRBD2 (5 bases). Trimming pared 8 bases from V and 6 bases from J, leaving 17 bases between. The CDR3 is 14 amino acids. The germline gives CDR1 LGHNA, CDR2 YNFKEQ. CDR3 sequence: CASQGTGNSNEQFF. The CDR3 DNA reads TGTGCCAGCCAAGGAACCGGGAACAGCAATGAGCAGTTCTTC.

There are a few counts of this clone. The genes are TRBV27 and TRBJ2-2; tentative D call: TRBD2 (5 bases). Germline CDR1 is MNHEY and CDR2 is SMNVEV (reference sequence). The V end lost 7 bases, the J end lost 4 bases, and 13 bases lay between the germline ends. The length of the CDR3 is 14 residues. The CDR3 DNA is TGTGCCAGCATGGGAGTTACCGGCACCGGGGAGCTGTTTTTT. Amino acid sequence: CASMGVTGTGELFF.

The V and J genes are TRBV9 and TRBJ2-7; TRBD1 agrees at 7 bases. J gave up 3 bases and V 3 bases, and 12 bases lay outside the gene matches. This CDR3 comprises 16 residues. Germline assignment: CDR1 SGDLS and CDR2 YYNGEE. CDR3 region: CASSDQVRGPVYEQYF. The CDR3 region has the DNA TGTGCCAGCAGCGACCAGGTGAGGGGGCCCGTCTACGAGCAGTACTTC. The full variable domain, completed using reference TRBV9 and TRBJ2-7, is DSGVTQTPKHLITATGQRVTLRCSPRSGDLSVYWYQQSLDQGLQFLIQYYNGEERAKGNILERFSAQQFPDLHSELNLSSLELGDSALYFCASSDQVRGPVYEQYFGPGTRLTVT.

The chain has TRBV15 and TRBJ1-1, with D possibly TRBD1 on 6 matching bases. CDR1 is LNHNV, CDR2 YYDKDF, per germline (reference sequence). V shed 4 bases and J shed 4 bases, with 13 bases lying between them. CDR3 size: 14 residues. The chain's CDR3 is CATSKFPGVTEAFF. CDR3 nucleotide sequence: TGTGCCACCAGCAAATTTCCAGGGGTCACTGAAGCTTTCTTT.

The chain employs TRBV6-6 and TRBJ1-6; tentative D call: TRBD1 (6 bases). V was trimmed by 8 bases and J by 0 bases, leaving 17 bases between them. In germline, CDR1 is MNHNY, CDR2 SVGAGI (reference sequence). The CDR3 is 17 residues long. CDR3 bases: TGTGCCAGCGGTCGGGGGCCCAAAAGCTCCTATAATTCACCCCTCCACTTT. Protein product: CASGRGPKSSYNSPLHF.

The chain couples TRBV29-1 to TRBJ1-2; D not resolved. Deletions cut 3 bases from V and 4 bases from J, with 9 bases between. The CDR3 runs 12 residues. Germline-derived CDR1 and CDR2 are SQVTM and ANQGSEA. The CDR3 nucleotides read TGCAGCGTTGATCTGGGAGGCTATGGCTACACCTTC. Amino acids: CSVDLGGYGYTF.

The rearrangement links TRBV11-1 to TRBJ1-3; TRBD1 matches at 7 bases. The ends lost 4 bases at V and 0 bases at J; junction bases unmatched: 3. The CDR3 has 15 amino acids. Germline V gene lookup returns CDR1 SGHAT and CDR2 FQDESV (reference sequence). CDR3 region: CASSSDRTSGNTIYF. CDR3 in DNA: TGTGCCAGCAGCTCGGACAGGACCTCTGGAAACACCATATATTTT.

J is TRBJ1-6 and V is TRBV6-5; D uncertain. The CDR3 runs 13 residues. Germline CDR1 is MNHEY and CDR2 is SVGAGI. V was clipped by 6 bases and J by 3 bases, with 6 bases between them. The chain's CDR3 is CASSRDYNSPLHF. The CDR3 nucleotides read TGTGCCAGCAGCCGAGACTATAATTCACCCCTCCACTTT.

The chain couples TRBV10-3 to TRBJ2-7, with a tentative D call TRBD1 (6 bases). V lost 2 bases, J lost 0 bases, and 8 bases lay in between. From germline, CDR1 is ENHRY and CDR2 SYGVKD. The CDR3 is made up of 14 amino acids. The CDR3 spells CAISETGNSYEQYF. Written as DNA, the CDR3 is TGTGCCATCAGTGAGACAGGGAACTCCTACGAGCAGTACTTC.

The gene calls are TRBV4-1 and TRBJ2-7; 12 bases are shared with TRBD2. V shed 4 bases and J 0 bases; nucleotides not matched to a gene: 10. This CDR3 has 18 amino acids. Germline V lookup: CDR1 MGHRA, CDR2 YSYEKL. The CDR3 nucleotides are TGCGCCAGCAGCCTCTCTAGCGGGGGGGTGATTAGCTCCTACGAGCAGTACTTC. Translated: CASSLSSGGVISSYEQYF.

The V gene is TRBV19, the J gene TRBJ2-3; D ambiguous. Trimming cost V 5 bases and J 2 bases, with 8 bases left between them. The CDR3 totals 13 residues. Germline assignment: CDR1 LNHDA and CDR2 SQIVND (reference sequence). The CDR3, as DNA: TGTGCCAGTAGTTTCTCAGACACAGATACGCAGTATTTT. Its protein is CASSFSDTDTQYF.

V and J are TRBV7-3 and TRBJ1-1; D remains unclear. From germline, CDR1 is SGHTA and CDR2 FQGTGA. Trimming pared 2 bases from V and 4 bases from J, leaving 8 bases between. The CDR3 runs to 13 residues. This chain's CDR3 is CASSLRGRTEAFF. The CDR3, as DNA: TGTGCCAGCAGCTTACGAGGGCGCACTGAAGCTTTCTTT.

This sequence joins TRBV27 and TRBJ2-2; 11 bases are shared with TRBD2. There are 16 residues in the CDR3. V lost 6 bases and J lost 5; bases outside the gene matches: 8. CDR1 is MNHEY and CDR2 is SMNVEV in the germline V gene (reference sequence). CDR3 nucleotides: TGTGCCAGCAGCCCTAGCGGGGGGCGCGGTACCGGGGAGCTGTTTTTT. This sequence encodes CASSPSGGRGTGELFF.

This rearrangement joins TRBV30 to TRBJ2-2; 8 positions match TRBD2. The CDR3 consists of 19 residues. J gave up 4 bases and V 2 bases, and 18 bases lay outside the gene matches. Looked up from germline, CDR1 is GTSNPN and CDR2 is SVGIG (reference sequence). CDR3 amino acids: CAWSPSPRDPGGVTGELFF. The DNA of the CDR3 is TGTGCCTGGAGTCCGTCACCCCGGGACCCCGGGGGGGTCACCGGGGAGCTGTTTTTT.

The V call is TRBV3-1 (or the pseudogene TRBV3-2), the J call TRBJ1-1; 8 bases agree with TRBD1. Trimming cost V 5 bases and J 7 bases; bases outside gene matches: 12. From germline, CDR1 is LGHDT and CDR2 YNNKEL (reference sequence). The CDR3 runs 15 residues. The CDR3 sequence: CASSSADRGYFEAFF. DNA for the CDR3: TGTGCCAGCAGCTCCGCAGACAGGGGCTATTTTGAAGCTTTCTTT.

J is TRBJ2-5 and V is TRBV6-5, with 7 nucleotides matching TRBD1. Losses at the gene ends were 7 bases for V and 5 bases for J; bases not matched to a gene: 10. Germline V lookup: CDR1 MNHEY, CDR2 SVGAGI. CDR3 length: 14 amino acids. CDR3 amino acids: CASTGQAVTETQYF. CDR3 in DNA: TGTGCCAGCACTGGACAGGCCGTAACTGAGACCCAGTACTTC.

This sequence joins TRBV10-3 and TRBJ2-3; 8 bases are shared with TRBD2. This CDR3 spans 21 amino acids. Germline lookup yields CDR1 ENHRY and CDR2 SYGVKD. Trimming took 2 bases from V and 0 from J; bases not matched to a gene: 19. CDR3 in DNA: TGTGCCATCAGTGAGCCGGGGGGGAGGGCGATTCCTACGCTTAGCACAGATACGCAGTATTTT. This codes for CAISEPGGRAIPTLSTDTQYF.

CDR3 DNA sequence: TGTGCCAGCAGTTACTCGGACAGTGAAGCTTTCTTT. Encoded protein: CASSYSDSEAFF. The gene calls are TRBV6-6 and TRBJ1-1; D may be TRBD1 (6 bases). Germline CDR1 MNHNY, CDR2 SVGAGI (reference sequence). V dropped 0 bases and J dropped 7 bases, with 6 bases sitting between them. The CDR3 runs to 12 residues.

V usage is TRBV10-1 and J usage is TRBJ2-7, with 8 bases lining up with TRBD1. This CDR3 spans 13 amino acids. Germline V gene data show CDR1 as WNHNN and CDR2 as SYGVQD (reference sequence). V gave up 6 bases and J gave up 2 bases; unmatched junction bases: 3. CDR3 nucleotides: TGCGCCAGCAGAATACAGGGGGCCTACGAGCAGTACTTC. It encodes CASRIQGAYEQYF.

The rearrangement links TRBV7-2 to TRBJ1-1; no definite D call. V lost 5 bases and J 1 base, leaving 5 bases between the germline ends. Germline V gene sequence: CDR1 SGHTA, CDR2 FQGNSA. The CDR3 runs to 12 residues. The CDR3 DNA sequence: TGTGCCAGCAGCCGAGAGAACACTGAAGCTTTCTTT. It codes for CASSRENTEAFF.